The source of this T cell receptor (beta chain) is a study of cytomegalovirus exposure and HLA in healthy donors. For the study at large: In a previous analysis, 120 million or so unique TCR beta sequences were found from 150 million to 200 million T cells.

The PCR was carried out with 60 Vbeta primers and 13 Jbeta primers. Generated by immunoSEQ multiplex PCR, the TCRdb table keeps only in-frame clones and is missing some. Its table lists around 150,000 clones. CDR3 length equals 14 residues. The V and J ends lost 4 bases and 5 bases, in that order; junction bases with no gene match: 4. Germline V gene sequence: CDR1 WSHSY, CDR2 SAAADI. The genes are TRBV10-2 and TRBJ1-4, with 7 bases identical to TRBD1. The source material was PBMCs. The origin of this receptor is a man aged 30 to 39 in good health and CMV-seronegative. CDR3 amino acids: CASSGTGENEKLFF. CDR3 bases: TGCGCCAGCAGTGGGACAGGCGAAAATGAAAAACTGTTTTTT.